The 32 T cell receptor beta chains below were found in one sample sequenced in a study of CD8 T cells in ankylosing spondylitis. General study findings and limits: What appeared characteristic of ankylosing spondylitis blood was a TCR beta motif of fewer than ten highly homologous variants.

TCRdb called the 5' RACE reads again in MiXCR, with one record for every CDR3 protein. The repertoire holds approximately 400,000 distinct CDR3 sequences, with 15% to 20% as singletons. No antigen has been identified for these receptors. Sequences were obtained from blood, either unsorted or a sorted T cell fraction (not recorded which). The receptors come from a male donor with ankylosing spondylitis.

The chain is built from TRBV7-9 and TRBJ2-1, with D perhaps matching TRBD1 (6 bases). Germline V gene lookup returns CDR1 SEHNR and CDR2 FQNEAQ (reference sequence). The CDR3 runs 12 residues. Deletions cut 5 bases from V and 13 bases from J, with 15 bases between. The chain's CDR3 is CASSQPPRGQFF. CDR3 coding DNA: TGTGCCAGCAGCCAACCCCCCAGGGGACAGTTCTTC.

The rearrangement links TRBV27 to TRBJ1-6; maybe TRBD1 (6 bases). The CDR3 runs to 17 residues. Deletions cut 8 bases from V and 8 bases from J, with 25 bases between. Germline V CDR1 and CDR2: MNHEY, SMNVEV (reference sequence). The CDR3 DNA sequence: TGTGCCAGCCGAAGGGGGAGTGGGCCCTGGGGTGATTCACCCCTCCACTTT. Protein sequence: CASRRGSGPWGDSPLHF.

The chain has TRBV6-1 and TRBJ1-4; TRBD1 matches 7 bases. V gave up 2 bases and J gave up 10 bases; unmatched junction bases: 4. The CDR3 consists of 13 residues. Germline assignment: CDR1 MNHNS and CDR2 SASEGT. CDR3: CASSERQGGKLFF. The CDR3 region has the DNA TGTGCCAGCAGTGAAAGGCAGGGGGGAAAACTGTTTTTT.

This sequence joins TRBV7-2 and TRBJ2-5, with 9 bases matching TRBD1. Germline trimming cut 2 bases from V and 1 base from J; bases unmatched to any gene: 5. CDR1 and CDR2 (germline): SGHTA, FQGNSA. The CDR3 length is 16 residues. The CDR3 spells CASSLMGQGFQETQYF. Here the CDR3 DNA reads TGTGCCAGCAGCTTAATGGGACAGGGATTCCAAGAGACCCAGTACTTC.

The table lists this clonotype with a few counts. The chain is built from TRBV18 and TRBJ1-1; perhaps TRBD1 as D (6 bases). The germline CDR1 and CDR2 sequences are KGHSH and LQKENI. Deletions cut 3 bases from V and 6 bases from J, with 11 bases between. There are 13 residues in the CDR3. CDR3 bases: TGTGCCAGCTCACCCCAACAGGGACCTGAAGCTTTCTTT. Its translation is CASSPQQGPEAFF.

This clonotype appeared a few times. J is TRBJ1-5 and V is TRBV7-2; 7 positions agree with TRBD1. The CDR3 contains 16 residues. V shed 1 base, J shed 6 bases, and the junction held 9 bases outside the gene matches. Germline values: CDR1 SGHTA, CDR2 FQGNSA. CDR3 region: CASSLEVTGRSQPQHF. The CDR3 region has the DNA TGTGCCAGCAGCTTAGAGGTGACAGGGCGTAGTCAGCCCCAGCATTTT.

V and J are TRBV5-1 and TRBJ2-1; no clear D. This CDR3 spans 12 amino acids. From germline, CDR1 is SGHRS and CDR2 YFSETQ. V was clipped by 1 base and J by 7 bases, with 6 bases between them. The CDR3 loop is CASSLYENEQFF. The CDR3 coding sequence is TGCGCCAGCAGCTTGTACGAAAATGAGCAGTTCTTC. The entire variable domain, with the rest obtained from reference TRBV5-1 and TRBJ2-1, is as follows: KAGVTQTPRYLIKTRGQQVTLSCSPISGHRSVSWYQQTPGQGLQFLFEYFSETQRNKGNFPGRFSGRQFSNSRSEMNVSTLELGDSALYLCASSLYENEQFFGPGTRLTVL.

This clonotype showed up just a few times. This chain links TRBV16 with TRBJ2-1; 9 nucleotides match TRBD2. Germline V gene data show CDR1 as KGHSY and CDR2 as FQNENV. J was trimmed by 4 bases and V by 5 bases; bases with no gene match: 6. This CDR3 has 15 residues. The CDR3 sequence is CASSAGLAEYNEQFF. CDR3 sequence (DNA): TGTGCCAGCAGCGCGGGACTAGCAGAGTACAATGAGCAGTTCTTC.

The V call is TRBV7-2, the J call TRBJ1-2; D remains unclear. Germline CDR1 reads SGHTA; CDR2 reads FQGNSA. This CDR3 region has 14 residues. The germline V and J ends were trimmed by 5 bases and 0 bases, with 10 bases remaining between them. DNA for the CDR3: TGTGCCAGCAGCAGGACGGCTACTAACTATGGCTACACCTTC. This codes for CASSRTATNYGYTF.

The sample holds many counts of this clonotype. This chain connects TRBV25-1 to TRBJ2-7; the D gene is possibly TRBD1 (5 bases). V lost 9 bases and J lost 3, with 15 bases in between. The CDR3 has 13 residues. CDR1 MGHDK and CDR2 SYGVNS come from the germline V gene. In nucleotides, the CDR3 is TGTGCCAGTAGTTTCAACCAGGGCTACGAGCAGTACTTC. Residues: CASSFNQGYEQYF.

This clonotype showed up just a few times. This CDR3 is CASSEPRTGRAYEQYF. In DNA form, the CDR3 reads TGCGCCAGCAGTGAGCCCCGGACAGGGAGGGCCTACGAGCAGTACTTC. V is TRBV10-2 and J is TRBJ2-7; D is possibly TRBD1 (8 bases). Trimming cost V 2 bases and J 2 bases, with 16 bases left between them. Germline-derived CDR1 and CDR2 are WSHSY and SAAADI. The length of the CDR3 is 16 residues.

This clonotype has more than one count but fewer than ten. This chain uses TRBV2 with TRBJ1-5; TRBD1 matches 7 bases. CDR3 length equals 14 residues. Germline lookup yields CDR1 SNHLY and CDR2 FYNNEI. V gave up 3 bases and J gave up 6 bases; unmatched junction bases: 5. The CDR3 is CASSDRQGRQPQHF. Written as DNA, the CDR3 is TGTGCCAGCAGTGACCGACAGGGACGTCAGCCCCAGCATTTT.

V and J are TRBV20-1 and TRBJ2-3, with no clear D. This CDR3 comprises 13 residues. The germline V gene encodes CDR1 DFQATT and CDR2 SNEGSKA (reference sequence). Trimming shortened V by 5 bases and J by 0 bases, and 9 bases separated the two germline ends. CDR3 sequence reads: CSALVTSTDTQYF. The CDR3 bases are TGCAGTGCTCTTGTAACTAGCACAGATACGCAGTATTTT.

This clonotype was counted between two and nine times. The V call is TRBV7-2, the J call TRBJ2-7; perhaps D is TRBD1 or TRBD2 (5 bases each). The CDR3 is 14 amino acids. Deletions cut 4 bases from V and 7 bases from J, with 17 bases between. The germline CDR1 and CDR2 sequences are SGHTA and FQGNSA. CDR3 amino acids: CASSSGTAFGEQYF. DNA of the CDR3: TGTGCCAGCAGCTCCGGGACCGCGTTTGGGGAGCAGTACTTC.

This clonotype was seen more than once but under ten times. V is TRBV5-1 and J is TRBJ2-2; 8 bases are a match to TRBD1. V was pared by 4 bases and J by 1 base, with 3 bases of the junction left unmatched. The germline gives CDR1 SGHRS, CDR2 YFSETQ. This CDR3 has 15 amino acids. The CDR3 sequence: CASSIGTGNTGELFF. The CDR3 bases are TGCGCCAGCAGCATAGGGACAGGGAACACCGGGGAGCTGTTTTTT.

In its sample, this clonotype was seen a few times. The chain has TRBV11-2 and TRBJ2-5; 7 bases are shared with TRBD2. The J segment lost 0 bases and the V segment lost 5 bases, leaving 9 bases of the junction unmatched. Germline CDR1 reads SGHAT; CDR2 reads FQNNGV. The CDR3 runs 16 residues. CDR3 loop: CASSPRLAEYQETQYF. The CDR3 DNA sequence: TGTGCCAGCAGCCCACGACTAGCCGAGTACCAAGAGACCCAGTACTTC.

Only a few counts were recorded for this clonotype. The gene calls are TRBV4-2 and TRBJ1-5, with 10 nucleotides matching TRBD1. Germline V gives CDR1 LGHNA, CDR2 YNFKEQ. V trimming: 4 bases; J trimming: 1 base; junction bases outside the gene matches: 7. The CDR3 loop spans 17 amino acids. CDR3 sequence: CASSRGQGEGSNQPQHF. The CDR3 DNA reads TGTGCCAGCAGCCGAGGACAGGGGGAAGGGAGCAATCAGCCCCAGCATTTT.

At least ten counts were recorded for this clonotype. This chain joins TRBV5-1 and TRBJ2-7, with D unresolved. The length of the CDR3 is 12 residues. Germline V gene lookup returns CDR1 SGHRS and CDR2 YFSETQ. The V end was cut by 4 bases, the J end by 7 bases, with 12 bases between. The CDR3 DNA is TGCGCCAGCAGCCAAGACGCCGGGGAGCAGTACTTC. This gives the protein CASSQDAGEQYF.

The gene calls are TRBV12-3 or TRBV12-4 and TRBJ2-7, with D unclear. CDR3 length: 14 residues. Trimming pared 3 bases from V and 0 bases from J, leaving 9 bases between. The CDR3 bases are TGTGCCAGCAGTTTTATGCGGACCTCCTACGAGCAGTACTTC. It specifies CASSFMRTSYEQYF.

This clonotype has a handful of counts. The chain combines TRBV2 with TRBJ2-5; tentative D call: TRBD2 (7 bases). There are 15 residues in the CDR3. V gave up 3 bases and J gave up 9 bases, with 20 bases separating them. Germline assignment: CDR1 SNHLY and CDR2 FYNNEI. CDR3 DNA sequence: TGTGCCAGCAGTGATACACTGGGGGGGCTAGGGGCCCAGTACTTC. Protein: CASSDTLGGLGAQYF.

The rearrangement joins TRBV12-3 or TRBV12-4 to TRBJ2-2; 7 positions agree with TRBD1. V gave up 3 bases and J gave up 2 bases; unmatched junction bases: 12. This CDR3 has 18 amino acids. The CDR3 nucleotides read TGTGCCAGCAGTTTTGTTGGTTCCGGGACAGATAACACCGGGGAGCTGTTTTTT. The encoded protein is CASSFVGSGTDNTGELFF.

V is TRBV9 and J is TRBJ2-1; D remains unclear. Trimming stripped 1 base from V and 5 bases from J, with 10 bases between. From germline, CDR1 is SGDLS and CDR2 YYNGEE. The CDR3 spans 14 residues. CDR3 sequence (DNA): TGTGCCAGCAGCGTAAGTTTACTTAACAATGAGCAGTTCTTC. This sequence encodes CASSVSLLNNEQFF.

This clonotype was counted at least ten times. The V gene is TRBV12-3 or TRBV12-4, the J gene TRBJ2-5; tentatively, D is TRBD2 (6 bases). This CDR3 region has 15 residues. Trimming removed 3 bases at V and 8 bases at J, with 19 bases between. DNA of the CDR3: TGTGCCAGCAGTTTTTCTTCCGGCCTCGGGGGAACCCAGTACTTC. Protein sequence: CASSFSSGLGGTQYF.

This rearrangement joins TRBV9 to TRBJ2-2; 8 bases match TRBD2. Germline V CDR1 and CDR2: SGDLS, YYNGEE. The V and J ends lost 0 bases and 0 bases, in that order; junction bases with no gene match: 7. The CDR3 totals 18 residues. CDR3 residues: CASSVGVGAGANTGELFF. In DNA, the CDR3 is TGTGCCAGCAGCGTAGGGGTTGGAGCGGGGGCGAACACCGGGGAGCTGTTTTTT.

V is TRBV9 and J is TRBJ1-3; 7 bases match TRBD1. This CDR3 region has 15 residues. Germline V gene lookup returns CDR1 SGDLS and CDR2 YYNGEE. Unmatched junction bases numbered 5, after V lost 1 base and J lost 4 bases. The CDR3 spells CASSVWGTDGNTIYF. The CDR3, as DNA: TGTGCCAGCAGCGTATGGGGGACAGACGGAAACACCATATATTTT. The full variable domain, in which reference TRBV9 and TRBJ1-3 provide the parts outside the CDR3, is DSGVTQTPKHLITATGQRVTLRCSPRSGDLSVYWYQQSLDQGLQFLIQYYNGEERAKGNILERFSAQQFPDLHSELNLSSLELGDSALYFCASSVWGTDGNTIYFGEGSWLTVV.

This chain links TRBV29-1 with TRBJ2-1; the match to TRBD2 covers 7 bases. Germline CDR1 is SQVTM and CDR2 is ANQGSEA. V lost 8 bases, J lost 3 bases, and 16 bases stayed unmatched. CDR3 length: 16 amino acids. CDR3 region: CSLGQFGGGLYNEQFF. DNA for the CDR3: TGCAGCTTGGGTCAGTTTGGGGGGGGTCTCTACAATGAGCAGTTCTTC.

The CDR3, as DNA: TGTGCCAGCAGTTTAAGGTCTTGGGCCTACGAGCAGTACTTC. It yields the protein CASSLRSWAYEQYF. The V gene is TRBV28, the J gene TRBJ2-7; D unclear. V gave up 2 bases and J gave up 2 bases, with 10 bases separating them. CDR3 length: 14 residues. Germline V gene data show CDR1 as MDHEN and CDR2 as SYDVKM.

In this sample, this clonotype turned up many times. This chain uses TRBV6-1 with TRBJ2-3; 10 positions match TRBD2. This CDR3 spans 14 amino acids. J was trimmed by 9 bases and V by 7 bases; bases with no gene match: 10. Germline V gene data show CDR1 as MNHNS and CDR2 as SASEGT. The CDR3: CASTAGGPIGTQYF. The CDR3 DNA is TGTGCCAGCACAGCGGGGGGGCCAATTGGGACGCAGTATTTT.

This clonotype was observed a few times. The V call is TRBV2, the J call TRBJ2-3, with D possibly matching TRBD2 (5 bases). Germline lookup yields CDR1 SNHLY and CDR2 FYNNEI. V was pared by 0 bases and J by 3 bases, with 13 bases between. The CDR3 extends over 16 amino acids. In nucleotides, the CDR3 is TGTGCCAGCAGTGAAGCGGGCCGACTACTAACAGATACGCAGTATTTT. Residues: CASSEAGRLLTDTQYF.

The genes are TRBV30 and TRBJ2-1, with TRBD2 matching 10 bases. Germline CDR1 GTSNPN, CDR2 SVGIG (reference sequence). The CDR3 is 13 residues long. The ends lost 2 bases at V and 8 bases at J; junction bases unmatched: 3. This chain's CDR3 is CAWSSSGSHEQFF. In DNA form, the CDR3 reads TGTGCCTGGAGTTCTAGCGGGAGTCATGAGCAGTTCTTC.

This clonotype turned up a few times. The chain employs TRBV18 and TRBJ2-1, with 10 positions matching TRBD2. V shed 6 bases, J shed 5 bases, and the junction held 7 bases outside the gene matches. In germline, CDR1 is KGHSH, CDR2 LQKENI. The CDR3 runs to 15 residues. This chain's CDR3 is CASSQASGRNNEQFF. As DNA, the CDR3 is TGTGCCAGCTCCCAGGCTAGCGGGAGAAACAATGAGCAGTTCTTC.

This clonotype has only a few counts. This chain joins TRBV13 and TRBJ2-1; 8 positions match TRBD2. Germline V gives CDR1 PRHDT, CDR2 FYEKMQ (reference sequence). The CDR3 contains 16 residues. With 1 base clipped from V and 4 bases from J, the junction kept 6 bases outside the gene matches. The CDR3 bases are TGTGCCAGCAGCTTAGTCGGGTCTAGCGGGTACAATGAGCAGTTCTTC. It codes for CASSLVGSSGYNEQFF.